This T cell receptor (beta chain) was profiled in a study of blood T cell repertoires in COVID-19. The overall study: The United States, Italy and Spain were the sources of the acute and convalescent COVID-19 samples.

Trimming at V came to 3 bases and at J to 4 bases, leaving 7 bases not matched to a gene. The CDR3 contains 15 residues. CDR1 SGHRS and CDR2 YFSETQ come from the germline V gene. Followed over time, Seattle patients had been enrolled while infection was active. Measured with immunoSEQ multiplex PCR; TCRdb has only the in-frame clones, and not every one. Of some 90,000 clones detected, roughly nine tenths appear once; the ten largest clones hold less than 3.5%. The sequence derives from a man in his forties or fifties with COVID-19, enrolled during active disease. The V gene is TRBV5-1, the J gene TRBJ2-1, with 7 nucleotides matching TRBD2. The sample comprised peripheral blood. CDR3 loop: CASSSGTTIYNEQFF. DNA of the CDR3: TGCGCCAGCAGCTCGGGGACTACCATTTACAATGAGCAGTTCTTC. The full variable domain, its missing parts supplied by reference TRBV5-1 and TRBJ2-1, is KAGVTQTPRYLIKTRGQQVTLSCSPISGHRSVSWYQQTPGQGLQFLFEYFSETQRNKGNFPGRFSGRQFSNSRSEMNVSTLELGDSALYLCASSSGTTIYNEQFFGPGTRLTVL.